The T cell receptor (beta chain) described here comes from a study of robustness of blood B and T cell sequencing (dated by TCRdb to the late 2010s). A note on the overall study: The goal of the study was to figure out the amount of peripheral blood required to reliably characterize the TCRbeta and IgG repertoires of an individual. Each of the nine to eleven independently drawn blood samples had its TCRbeta and IgG repertoires measured. Two replicate TCRbeta cDNA libraries were prepared from one shared RNA pool from a single 10 ml draw, serving as technical replicates. Points the paper makes about the study in general: When technical replicate libraries were compared, about 95% of the top 10,000 TCRbeta clonotypes in one library also turned up in the other. Because EDTA tubes had to be fractionated immediately, the use of EDTA tubes in multi-site collections was limited. Overlap of rare TCRbeta clonotypes did not improve with pooling tubes, implying much larger blood volumes would be needed to capture them. A full plateau was not reached by TCRbeta rarefaction curves, suggesting under-sequencing or many low-abundance clonotypes. Every single 10 ml sample contained the 1,000 most abundant TCRbeta clonotypes from the pooled draws. One pair of TCRbeta libraries showed evidence of cross-contamination, likely from batch processing; the shared UMI-sequence pairs were removed. Combining 3 or 4 tubes (roughly 28-45 ml blood) brought coverage of the top 10,000 TCRbeta clonotypes close to saturation.

The CDR1 and CDR2 encoded by the germline V gene are MNHNS and SASEGT. Taken from cysteine to phenylalanine, the CDR3 has 15 residues. Only the CDR3 part of the read is kept: 45 bases, read in frame from the first base. Trimming costs V 6 bases and J 1 base, and their ends lie 15 bases apart. TCRbeta repertoires were measured from mRNA instead of genomic DNA, an approach that captures expressed receptors. Leukocytes from the buffy coat were collected into Trizol, and RNA was extracted using the Direct-zol RNA MiniPrep Plus kit with no cell sorting. EDTA blood tubes were spun right away at 4 degrees C to separate plasma, buffy coat and red blood cells. Libraries came from PCR. Instrument used: Illumina MiSeq. Synthesis of cDNA relied on SMARTScribe reverse transcriptase together with a 5' template-switch oligo that added a universal priming site. Each cDNA molecule was tagged by a 12-nucleotide random unique molecular identifier (UMI) carried on the template-switch oligo. During reverse transcription, TCRbeta transcripts were targeted by chain-specific reverse primers. Uracil DNA glycosylase treatment removed residual template-switch adapters, and cDNA was purified with a Qiagen MinElute kit. For the first PCR, 20 to 25 cycles were run with KAPA HiFi HotStart ReadyMix and step-out primers, split across four 50 ul reactions. Before further amplification, first-round PCR products were gel-purified. Illumina Nextera adapters were attached in a second PCR of around 8 cycles, and the libraries were then purified and pooled. The UMI barcode for each TCRbeta molecule was captured by a 50-nucleotide 5' read. The paper's processing steps were these. Using the MIGEC toolkit, reads were grouped by UMI into consensus reads. PEAR was used to merge forward and reverse consensus reads, producing the final reads. Identical UMI-sequence pairs found in more than one library were treated as cross-sample contamination and removed by a custom decontamination script. MIGMAP, a wrapper around IgBLAST, was used for V(D)J assignment and CDR3 extraction. A TCR clonotype was defined as sharing the same V gene, J gene and CDR3 amino acid sequence, and CDR1 and CDR2 were not sequenced. Using fastp at Q25 and MiXCR, TCRdb reprocessed the public reads and kept productive beta chains. All rows with the same CDR3 protein become a single entry with the most common DNA and genes. V and J calls and clone size were set by TCRdb, not the authors. The sample profile shows several thousand distinct CDR3 sequences; about 55% of them were found once. The ten largest clones represent around a quarter of the sample.

This clonotype has just a few counts. It lacks a known antigen. No quality values exist for individual bases; no much larger clone is one base distant. Sequencing input: peripheral blood. Recombination joined TRBV6-1 with TRBJ1-1, with the D gene too uncertain to name. The sequence came from a human donor in good health. The CDR3 region has the sequence CASRSRMSGNTEAFF. DNA sequence: TGTGCCAGCAGGTCGAGGATGAGTGGGAACACTGAAGCTTTCTTT.